This T cell receptor beta chain was obtained from a study of cytomegalovirus exposure and HLA in healthy donors (dated by TCRdb to the late 2010s). With regard to the full study: According to an earlier analysis of 587 of the donors, 150 million to 200 million T cells yielded over 100 million unique TCR beta sequences and around 280 Gb of sequence data. About 330 gigabases of sequencing data and 91 million or so unique TCR sequences made up an early release that covered several hundred HLA-typed donors. Of the roughly 400 genotyped donors, less than 90% were placed in the genetic ancestry cluster associated with self-reported Caucasian donors. The aim of the study was to test whether cataloging public T cell receptors could identify signatures of past pathogen exposure. Using immunosequencing, the study profiled T cell repertoires from 640 or so subjects and related those repertoires to cytomegalovirus serostatus. Along with the 666-subject first cohort, a separate validation cohort of more than 90 different subjects was used. To predict cytomegalovirus infection status, the study combined high-throughput TCR immunosequencing, statistical association of individual TCRs with disease status, and machine learning. A later analysis re-analyzed previously published TCR beta repertoires from about 600 donors and added high-resolution HLA genotyping to study TCR occurrence patterns. The later analysis used no new phenotypic data to find candidate immune exposures, relying instead on TCR beta sequences and their occurrence across donors. An earlier analysis of some 500 of the donors applied high-throughput TCR beta sequencing to assess whether each TCR beta V gene segment acted as functional or pseudogenic. Donor age, sex, ethnicity and CMV serostatus were compiled alongside the repertoire data. A later genetic analysis used genome-wide SNP genotypes for about 60% of the roughly 700 donors, treating that subset as a discovery cohort. All discovery cohort repertoires had been generated on a single sequencing platform. Class I and class II HLA loci were covered by the typing at four-digit resolution. Typing coverage differed by locus: A, B, C, DRB1 and DQB1 were typed in about 629-640 donors, DQA1 in 500 to 550, DPA1 in roughly 590, and DPB1 in just under 490. Roughly five DR-DQ haplotypes were treated as single units for association and clustering because of strong linkage in the cohort. Among some 410 genotyped donors of the cohort, an average of approximately 220,000 unique TCR beta nucleotide sequences was sequenced per donor, of which 15% to 20% were non-productive.

General findings and caveats noted by the study authors: Correlated functional status among segregating V segments might reflect linkage disequilibrium, but an unknown experimental factor could not be ruled out. Cytomegalovirus status was reported to be diagnosed by the classifier with high specificity and sensitivity in both the original and validation cohorts. The study listed over 150 TCR beta chains as associated with cytomegalovirus. Strong co-occurrence of HLA alleles, especially DR and DQ, made assigning TCR associations to individual alleles difficult. Specific HLA alleles were associated with 15,000 to 20,000 TCR beta sequences at a false discovery rate of 0.05 in a later analysis. Most CMV-associated TCR beta chains appeared to be HLA-restricted in a later analysis, and the HLA associations seemed to be driven largely by CMV exposure. Because counts were too low, seventeen rarely observed V segments, including chromosome 9 orphons, were excluded from the earlier analysis of several hundred of the donors. An association between a missense DCLRE1C variant and V-gene and J-gene trimming of TCR beta chains was found in a later genetic analysis and replicated in an independent cohort. Three of the identified cytomegalovirus-associated TCR beta chains were confirmed in vitro to be specific for cytomegalovirus antigens. Most TCR sequences were seen in very few donors, while some public TCRs were found in many individuals. The authors suggested that the approach could potentially be extended to other disease states and immunological phenotypes. Because HLA typing was missing for some donors at each locus, association tests included only the typed subset. A further reported finding was that TCR beta sequences accurately predicted the HLA-A and HLA-B alleles for most subjects in the first cohort. In a later genetic analysis, fewer N-insertions in productive TCRs were reported among donors in an Asian-associated ancestry cluster than the roughly 700-donor mean. In a later analysis, TCR association rates were found to vary across HLA loci, with the most associated TCRs seen for DRB1 alleles and the fewest for HLA-C alleles. Broadly in line with IMGT annotations, most TCR beta V segments showed up in productive rearrangements about 90% or about 30% of the time in an earlier analysis of approximately 600 of the donors. A cluster of highly shared sequence variants was judged likely to be a technical artifact of the sequencing pipeline. Because the 87-base-pair reads could not distinguish some IMGT-functional V segments, including TRBV6-2 and TRBV6-3, those segments were excluded. CMV serostatus was the only immune exposure information available for the cohort. The cohort was sequenced for TCR beta chains only, and without alpha or paired-chain data the features that could be detected were limited. In a later analysis, several top co-occurrence clusters were reported to appear linked to parvovirus B19, influenza, CMV and Epstein-Barr virus. Compared with equally common non-associated chains, HLA-associated TCR beta chains in a later analysis were more clonally expanded and had lower generation probabilities. Presence/absence analyses assumed roughly uniform sequencing depth across donors, an assumption that may not hold.

Libraries came from the immunoSEQ multiplex PCR assay. For the multiplex PCR, a mixture combining 60 forward primers for TCR Vbeta segments and 13 reverse primers for TCR Jbeta segments was used. The CDR3 region of rearranged TCR beta genes was amplified from genomic DNA by a multiplex PCR assay. Amplified TCR beta libraries were sequenced as 87-base-pair reads on the Illumina HiSeq System. The authors processed their data as follows. Across the 500 to 700 repertoires, a later analysis counted tens of millions of unique TCR beta chains, 9.5 million to 13 million of which were shared by at least two donors. Raw reads were error-corrected and collapsed into unique sequences by a nearest-neighbor algorithm in which closely related sequences were merged to remove PCR and sequencing errors. V, D and J gene segments were assigned by aligning CDR3 sequences to IMGT reference sequences. Each retained sequence needed at least a six-nucleotide match to both a V gene segment and a J gene segment. A rearrangement was called productive if the CDR3 had no stop codons and remained in frame with V and J, and every other rearrangement was called non-productive. CDR3 was defined according to IMGT convention as the region running from the second conserved V-encoded cysteine to the conserved J-encoded phenylalanine. The earlier analysis of some 550 of the donors excluded any sequence lacking an unambiguous match to a single V gene segment. In an earlier analysis of almost 600 of the donors, a V segment was called functional when productive rearrangements were above 56.7%, and segregating when the standard deviation between donors exceeded 5%. A statistical classification framework was developed to diagnose cytomegalovirus status using the catalog of TCR beta chain sequences. V and J gene assignment, in a later analysis, came from comparing TCR nucleotide sequences with IMGT/GENE-DB human TR gene sequences. In a later analysis, CDR3 sequences and most-parsimonious VDJ recombination scenarios were assigned using the TCRdist pipeline. In a later analysis, each TCR beta chain was defined by its CDR3 amino acid sequence together with its V-gene family, and reads lacking a unique V-gene family were excluded. To address suspected cross-contamination and a sequencing artifact, a later analysis removed 592 highly shared, low-generation-probability nucleotide sequences. In a later analysis, a clonal expansion index for each public chain was calculated from normalized within-repertoire ranks of inferred template counts. Generation probabilities in a later analysis came from a VDJ recombination model fitted to out-of-frame rearrangements, and those results were checked against IGoR. In a later analysis, hypergeometric tests were used to score TCR-TCR, TCR-HLA and TCR-CMV co-occurrence, with a repertoire-size bias correction applied to TCR pairs. A later analysis estimated false discovery rates by permuting HLA or CMV assignments 20 times. In a later analysis, co-occurring TCRs were grouped using DBSCAN, and TCRdist sequence similarity was added for clustering within HLA-allele-positive subsets. Repertoires with fewer than 30,000 or more than 120,000 public chains were left out of co-occurrence clustering, as were about 5 repertoires with anomalous nucleotide sharing. As stored in TCRdb, this immuneACCESS dataset retains in-frame rearrangements with V and J assigned. A fraction of the clones does not appear; measured against another copy, unresolved V genes explain less than half of the discrepancy, and the remainder lacks a known reason. The DNA gave D and trimming, while V, J and clone size come from that table. This sample gives more than 200,000 clones in total; 83% of them show up just once. The biggest ten clones account for roughly 1.5% of the sample.

The cohort was made up of around 720 healthy bone marrow donors. Cohort members were all nominally healthy when sampled, although unrecorded immune exposures were likely present. The donor tested CMV seronegative and was one of the 352 seronegative cohort members. Each donor provided a peripheral blood sample, and peripheral blood mononuclear cells were used for TCR beta sequencing. Genomic DNA was extracted from the blood cell samples with the Qiagen DNeasy Blood Extraction Kit. A word on this clone: The clone's antigen remains unknown. No quality values exist for individual bases; no much larger clone is one base distant.

The CDR1 and CDR2 encoded by the germline V gene are SNHLY and FYNNEI. V loses 6 bases at its end and J loses 9 bases; junction bases beyond the gene matches: 16. The CDR3 numbers 16 residues from cysteine through phenylalanine. CDR3 DNA only is kept here, 48 bases in frame from base 1. The sequence is built from TRBV2 and TRBJ2-1; 8 bases in the junction line up with TRBD1. The specimen was PBMCs. The receptor's source is a girl aged 5-17 years in good health and CMV-seronegative. CDR3 loop: CASSGTGGALLFEQFF. The DNA is as follows: TGTGCCAGCAGCGGAACAGGGGGAGCCCTGTTGTTTGAGCAGTTCTTC.